This T cell receptor beta chain was captured by sequencing in a study of cytomegalovirus exposure and HLA in healthy donors (dated by TCRdb to the late 2010s). For the wider study: An earlier analysis of 587 of the donors reported approximately 260 Gb of sequence data and about 120 million unique TCR beta sequences obtained from around 190 million T cells. Approximately 300 gigabases of sequencing data and approximately 85 million unique TCR sequences were included in an early release covering roughly 600 HLA-typed donors. The genetic ancestry cluster associated with self-reported Caucasian donors included 70% to 85% of the 398 genotyped donors. The study aimed to test whether cataloging public T cell receptors could reveal signatures of past pathogen exposure. The study used immunosequencing to profile the T cell repertoires of several hundred subjects and linked those repertoires to cytomegalovirus serostatus. Besides the first cohort of approximately 710 subjects, a separate validation cohort made up of over 95 different subjects was used. To predict cytomegalovirus infection status, the study brought together high-throughput TCR immunosequencing, statistical association of individual TCRs with disease status, and machine learning. To study patterns of TCR occurrence, a later analysis re-analyzed previously published TCR beta repertoires from under 750 donors and added high-resolution HLA genotyping. Rather than using new phenotypic data, the later analysis identified candidate immune exposures from TCR beta sequences and from how often those sequences occurred across donors. An earlier analysis of a few hundred of the donors applied high-throughput TCR beta sequencing to assess whether each TCR beta V gene segment acted as functional or pseudogenic. Donor age, sex, ethnicity and CMV serostatus were compiled alongside the repertoire data. Genome-wide SNP genotypes for about 60% of the roughly 700 donors were used in a later genetic analysis, which treated that subset as a discovery cohort. Every repertoire in the discovery cohort had been generated on one and the same sequencing platform. HLA typing included class I and class II loci at four-digit resolution. Typing coverage varied by locus: roughly 629-630 donors for A, B, C, DRB1 and DQB1; roughly 560 for DQA1; about 570 for DPA1; about 450 for DPB1. Roughly 5 DR-DQ haplotypes were handled as single units for association and clustering, since linkage in the cohort was strong. Among some 410 genotyped donors of the cohort, an average of 235,054 unique TCR beta nucleotide sequences were sequenced per donor, around 20% of them non-productive.

Libraries were built with the immunoSEQ multiplex PCR assay. A mixture of 60 forward primers for TCR Vbeta segments and 13 reverse primers for TCR Jbeta segments was used in the multiplex PCR. The CDR3 region of rearranged TCR beta genes was amplified from genomic DNA by a multiplex PCR assay. Amplified TCR beta libraries were sequenced as 87-base-pair reads on the Illumina HiSeq System. The study's own analysis went as follows. A later analysis tallied approximately 87 million unique TCR beta chains across the 550 to 850 repertoires, and around 10 million of those chains were shared by two or more donors. Raw reads were error-corrected and collapsed into unique sequences with a nearest-neighbor algorithm that merged closely related sequences to remove PCR and sequencing errors. Alignment of CDR3 sequences to IMGT reference sequences was used to assign V, D and J gene segments. For a sequence to be retained, at least a six-nucleotide match to both a V gene segment and a J gene segment was required. A rearrangement counted as productive if the CDR3 had no stop codons and remained in frame with V and J, and every other rearrangement counted as non-productive. Following IMGT convention, CDR3 was defined as the stretch from the second conserved V-encoded cysteine up to the conserved J-encoded phenylalanine. Sequences without an unambiguous match to a single V gene segment were excluded from the earlier analysis of 500 to 700 of the donors. An earlier analysis of several hundred of the donors called V segments functional above 56.7% productive rearrangements and segregating when the between-donor standard deviation exceeded 5%. A statistical classification framework was built to diagnose cytomegalovirus status from the catalog of TCR beta chain sequences. V and J gene assignment, in a later analysis, came from comparing TCR nucleotide sequences with IMGT/GENE-DB human TR gene sequences. Using the TCRdist pipeline, a later analysis assigned CDR3 sequences along with most-parsimonious VDJ recombination scenarios. In a later analysis, each TCR beta chain was defined by its CDR3 amino acid sequence together with its V-gene family, and reads lacking a unique V-gene family were excluded. In a later analysis, 450 to 600 highly shared, low-generation-probability nucleotide sequences were removed to address suspected cross-contamination and a sequencing artifact. A later analysis calculated a clonal expansion index for each public chain from normalized within-repertoire ranks of inferred template counts. A later analysis computed generation probabilities with a VDJ recombination model fitted to out-of-frame rearrangements, and checked the results against IGoR. A later analysis scored TCR-TCR, TCR-HLA and TCR-CMV co-occurrence with hypergeometric tests, applying a repertoire-size bias correction to TCR pairs. False discovery rates were estimated in a later analysis by permuting HLA or CMV assignments 20 times. In a later analysis, co-occurring TCRs were grouped with DBSCAN, and TCRdist sequence similarity was added when clustering was performed within HLA-allele-positive subsets. Repertoires with fewer than 30,000 or more than 120,000 public chains, plus five repertoires with anomalous nucleotide sharing, were excluded from co-occurrence clustering. TCRdb mirrors the immuneACCESS table, restricted to in-frame sequences. Some clones are absent from its copies; in checked studies, under half trace to an unresolved V gene, and the reason for the others is unknown. V, J and clone size were drawn from that table, and D and trimming were deduced from the DNA. The sample table shows about 89,000 clones, and approximately 77% are seen once. The ten biggest clones cover 3.5% to 4.5% of the sample.

The CDR3 spans 18 residues, from the cysteine through the phenylalanine. Only the CDR3 DNA is retained, 54 bases long and in frame from the first base. The germline V gene (reference sequence) gives CDR1 as GTSNPN and CDR2 as SVGIG. Here V drops 0 bases and J drops 5 bases, and the junction holds 17 bases not matched to any gene. General findings and caveats noted by the study authors: In a later genetic analysis, fewer N-insertions in productive TCRs were reported among donors in an Asian-associated ancestry cluster than the approximately 630-donor mean. A cluster of highly shared sequence variants was judged likely to be a technical artifact of the sequencing pipeline. A later analysis found that HLA-associated TCR beta chains were more clonally expanded and had lower generation probabilities than equally common non-associated chains. Correlated functional status among segregating V segments might reflect linkage disequilibrium, but an unknown experimental factor could not be ruled out. The study listed 150 to 200 TCR beta chains as associated with cytomegalovirus. In a later analysis, most CMV-associated TCR beta chains were found to appear HLA-restricted, with HLA associations seemingly driven largely by CMV exposure. This cohort had only TCR beta chains sequenced, and the lack of alpha or paired-chain data limited which features could be detected. According to the authors, the approach could potentially be generalized to other disease states and immunological phenotypes. Presence/absence analyses assumed roughly uniform sequencing depth across donors, an assumption that may not hold. In both the original and validation cohorts, the classifier was reported to diagnose cytomegalovirus status with high specificity and sensitivity. Three of the identified cytomegalovirus-associated TCR beta chains were confirmed in vitro to be specific for cytomegalovirus antigens. V-gene and J-gene trimming of TCR beta chains was associated with a missense DCLRE1C variant in a later genetic analysis, and the association was replicated in an independent cohort. Because HLA typing was missing for some donors at each locus, association tests included only the typed subset. In an earlier analysis of 450 to 750 of the donors, most TCR beta V segments appeared in productive rearrangements about 87% or about 30% of the time, broadly matching IMGT annotations. For the cohort, immune exposure information was limited to CMV serostatus. Because counts were too low, about 18 rarely observed V segments, including chromosome 9 orphons, were excluded from the earlier analysis of a few hundred of the donors. In a later analysis, several top co-occurrence clusters were reported to appear linked to parvovirus B19, influenza, CMV and Epstein-Barr virus. A later analysis associated about 16,000 TCR beta sequences with specific HLA alleles at a false discovery rate of 0.05. Strong co-occurrence of HLA alleles, especially DR and DQ, made assigning TCR associations to individual alleles difficult. According to a later analysis, TCR association rates differed among HLA loci, with DRB1 alleles showing the most associated TCRs and HLA-C alleles showing the fewest. Most TCR sequences were seen in very few donors, while some public TCRs were found in many individuals. A further reported finding was that TCR beta sequences accurately predicted the HLA-A and HLA-B alleles for most subjects in the first cohort. Some IMGT-functional V segments, including TRBV6-2 and TRBV6-3, could not be told apart with the 87-base-pair reads, so those segments were excluded.

Details on this clone: Its binding antigen is unknown. No much larger clone exists at a distance of one base, and base qualities are not known.

In total, 666 healthy bone marrow donors made up the cohort. All cohort members were sampled while nominally healthy, although unrecorded immune exposures were likely present. The donor was CMV seronegative and belonged to the group of under 400 seronegative cohort members. Each donor provided a peripheral blood sample, and peripheral blood mononuclear cells were used for TCR beta sequencing. The Qiagen DNeasy Blood Extraction Kit was used to extract genomic DNA from the blood cell samples. The source is a man aged 25-45 years in good health and CMV-seronegative. The specimen sequenced was PBMCs. Rearrangement joined TRBV30 to TRBJ2-7; 9 bases in between match TRBD2. The CDR3 is CAWSVRGFGRGGYNEQYF. The DNA is as follows: TGTGCCTGGAGTGTACGAGGTTTCGGGCGGGGGGGCTACAACGAGCAGTACTTC.